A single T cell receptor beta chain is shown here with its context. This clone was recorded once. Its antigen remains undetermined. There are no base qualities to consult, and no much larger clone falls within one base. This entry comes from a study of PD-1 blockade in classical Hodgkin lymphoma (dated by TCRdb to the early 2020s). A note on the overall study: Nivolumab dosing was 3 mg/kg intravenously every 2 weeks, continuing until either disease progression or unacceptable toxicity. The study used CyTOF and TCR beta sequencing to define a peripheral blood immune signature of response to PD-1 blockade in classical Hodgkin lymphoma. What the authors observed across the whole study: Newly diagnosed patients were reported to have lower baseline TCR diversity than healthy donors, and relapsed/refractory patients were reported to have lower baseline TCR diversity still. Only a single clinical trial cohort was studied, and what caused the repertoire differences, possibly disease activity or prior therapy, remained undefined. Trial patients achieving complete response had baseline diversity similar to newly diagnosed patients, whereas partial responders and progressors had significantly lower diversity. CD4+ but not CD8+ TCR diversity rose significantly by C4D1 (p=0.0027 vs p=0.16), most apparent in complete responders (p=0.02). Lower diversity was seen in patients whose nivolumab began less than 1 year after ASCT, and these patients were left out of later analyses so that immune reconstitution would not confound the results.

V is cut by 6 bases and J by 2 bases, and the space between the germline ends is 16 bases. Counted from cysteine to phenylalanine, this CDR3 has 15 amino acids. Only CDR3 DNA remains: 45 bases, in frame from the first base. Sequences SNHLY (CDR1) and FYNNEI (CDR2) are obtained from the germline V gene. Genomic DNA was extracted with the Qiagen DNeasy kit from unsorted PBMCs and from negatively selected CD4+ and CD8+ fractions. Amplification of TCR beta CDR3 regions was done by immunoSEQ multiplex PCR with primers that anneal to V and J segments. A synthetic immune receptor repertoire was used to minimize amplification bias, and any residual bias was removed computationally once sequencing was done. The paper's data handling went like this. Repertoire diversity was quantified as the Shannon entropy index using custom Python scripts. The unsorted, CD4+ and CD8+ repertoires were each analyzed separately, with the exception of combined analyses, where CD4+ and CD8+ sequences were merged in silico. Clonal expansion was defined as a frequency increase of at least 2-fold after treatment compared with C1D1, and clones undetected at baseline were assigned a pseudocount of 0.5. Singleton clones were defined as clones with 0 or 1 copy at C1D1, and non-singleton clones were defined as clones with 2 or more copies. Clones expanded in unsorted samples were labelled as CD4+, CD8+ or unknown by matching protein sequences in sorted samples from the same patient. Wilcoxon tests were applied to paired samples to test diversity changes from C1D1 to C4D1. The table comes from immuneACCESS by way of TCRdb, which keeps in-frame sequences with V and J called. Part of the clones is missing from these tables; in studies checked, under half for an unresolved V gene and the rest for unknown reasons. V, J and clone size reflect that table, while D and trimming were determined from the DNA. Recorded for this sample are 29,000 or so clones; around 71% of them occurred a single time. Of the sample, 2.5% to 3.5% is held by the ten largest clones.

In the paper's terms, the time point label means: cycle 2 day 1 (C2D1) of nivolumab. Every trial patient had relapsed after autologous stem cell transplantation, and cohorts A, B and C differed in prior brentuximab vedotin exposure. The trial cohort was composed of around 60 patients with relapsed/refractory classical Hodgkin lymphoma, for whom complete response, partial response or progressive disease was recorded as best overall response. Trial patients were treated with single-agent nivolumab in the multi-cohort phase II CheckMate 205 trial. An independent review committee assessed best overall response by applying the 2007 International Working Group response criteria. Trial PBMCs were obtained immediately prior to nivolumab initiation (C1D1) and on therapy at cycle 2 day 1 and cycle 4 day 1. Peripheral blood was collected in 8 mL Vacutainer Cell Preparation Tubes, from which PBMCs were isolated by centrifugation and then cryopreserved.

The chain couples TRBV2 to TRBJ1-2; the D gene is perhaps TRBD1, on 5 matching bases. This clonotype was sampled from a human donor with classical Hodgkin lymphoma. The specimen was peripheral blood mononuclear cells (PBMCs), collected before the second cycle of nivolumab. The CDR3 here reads CASRAGPLMNYGYTF. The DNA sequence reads TGTGCCAGCAGGGCGGGACCGCTGATGAACTATGGCTACACCTTC. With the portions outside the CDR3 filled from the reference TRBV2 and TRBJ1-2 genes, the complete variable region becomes EPEVTQTPSHQVTQMGQEVILRCVPISNHLYFYWYRQILGQKVEFLVSFYNNEISEKSEIFDDQFSVERPDGSNFTLKIRSTKLEDSAMYFCASRAGPLMNYGYTFGSGTRLTVV.